These 22 T cell receptor beta chains were all obtained from the same sample, sequenced in a study of blood T cell repertoires in COVID-19. Sequencing was performed with immunoSEQ multiplex PCR; in TCRdb, only in-frame clones are kept and a portion is missing. The sample has a few hundred thousand clones, around 86% seen once. The sample was peripheral blood. All receptors come from a young man who had recovered from COVID-19.

The chain has TRBV19 and TRBJ1-5, with D unclear. The germline gives CDR1 LNHDA, CDR2 SQIVND (reference sequence). The CDR3 is 14 amino acids. Trimming took 10 bases from V and 6 from J, leaving 19 bases between them. The DNA of the CDR3 is TGTGCCACCTGTCTCCAACATGCGGGTCAGCCCCAGCATTTT. It translates to CATCLQHAGQPQHF.

This clone has a handful of counts. The genes are TRBV4-2 and TRBJ2-7, with 9 bases fitting TRBD2. Germline V gene lookup returns CDR1 LGHNA and CDR2 YNFKEQ. The CDR3 is 19 amino acids. V shed 3 bases, J shed 0 bases, and the junction held 15 bases outside the gene matches. The DNA of the CDR3 is TGTGCCAGCAGCCAGGTGCCTCACCGGGCGGGGGGGTTCTCCTACGAGCAGTACTTC. Amino acids: CASSQVPHRAGGFSYEQYF.

V gene TRBV29-1 combines with J gene TRBJ2-7; weak D call: TRBD2 (6 bases). Trimming cost V 4 bases and J 6 bases, with 16 bases left between them. CDR1 SQVTM and CDR2 ANQGSEA come from the germline V gene. The CDR3 spans 13 residues. The CDR3 reads CSVGVDGRFEQYF. In DNA form, the CDR3 reads TGCAGCGTTGGAGTTGATGGGAGGTTCGAGCAGTACTTC.

The gene calls are TRBV9 and TRBJ2-1; 11 nucleotides line up with TRBD1. Trimming removed 4 bases from V and 4 bases from J; junction bases left unmatched: 4. The CDR3 covers 15 residues. Germline assignment: CDR1 SGDLS and CDR2 YYNGEE. This chain's CDR3 is CASSRDRGIYNEQFF. In nucleotides, the CDR3 is TGTGCCAGCAGCCGGGACAGGGGGATTTACAATGAGCAGTTCTTC.

This clone was found once. The chain combines TRBV6-2 or TRBV6-3 with TRBJ2-2; 9 positions agree with TRBD1. The J segment lost 4 bases and the V segment lost 2 bases, leaving 2 bases of the junction unmatched. Germline V gives CDR1 MNHEY, CDR2 SVGEGT. The CDR3 is 15 amino acids. In nucleotides, the CDR3 is TGTGCCAGCAGTTACGGGACAGGGCTCACCGGGGAGCTGTTTTTT. It codes for CASSYGTGLTGELFF.

V usage is TRBV9 and J usage is TRBJ1-1, with D perhaps TRBD1 (6 bases). Germline assignment: CDR1 SGDLS and CDR2 YYNGEE. The germline V and J ends were trimmed by 4 bases and 7 bases, with 14 bases remaining between them. The CDR3 spans 13 residues. DNA of the CDR3: TGTGCCAGCAGCTCGGGGTCAGGGGTTGAAGCTTTCTTT. This translates into CASSSGSGVEAFF.

The rearrangement links TRBV3-1 (or the pseudogene TRBV3-2) to TRBJ2-1; TRBD1 matches at 9 bases. Germline V gene lookup returns CDR1 LGHDT and CDR2 YNNKEL (reference sequence). This CDR3 comprises 13 residues. The V gene end was trimmed by 5 bases and the J gene end by 8 bases; junction bases not matched to a gene: 4. In DNA, the CDR3 is TGTGCCAGCAGCGGGGACAGGGTACATGAGCAGTTCTTC. Translating gives CASSGDRVHEQFF.

The chain employs TRBV18 and TRBJ1-1; 8 bases agree with TRBD1. The germline V gene encodes CDR1 KGHSH and CDR2 LQKENI. This CDR3 region has 15 residues. V lost 3 bases and J lost 1; bases outside the gene matches: 4. The CDR3 is CASSPQGARNTEAFF. The CDR3 DNA reads as TGTGCCAGCTCACCCCAGGGGGCTCGGAACACTGAAGCTTTCTTT.

V gene TRBV29-1 combines with J gene TRBJ2-3, with 9 bases matching TRBD2. CDR3 length: 13 residues. CDR1 is SQVTM and CDR2 is ANQGSEA in the germline V gene. The junction had 1 base not matched to a gene; V was cut back by 5 bases and J by 1 base. The CDR3 region is CSVPSGGTDTQYF. The DNA for the CDR3 is TGCAGCGTTCCTAGCGGGGGCACAGATACGCAGTATTTT.

In its sample, this clone was seen once. The chain recombines TRBV7-9 with TRBJ2-5; TRBD2 matches at 8 bases. Germline assignment: CDR1 SEHNR and CDR2 FQNEAQ (reference sequence). V lost 5 bases to trimming and J lost 5 bases; unmatched junction nucleotides: 10. There are 15 residues in the CDR3. CDR3 amino acids: CASSTLRGGPETQYF. In DNA form, the CDR3 reads TGTGCCAGCAGCACCCTCCGCGGGGGGCCGGAGACCCAGTACTTC.

The chain is built from TRBV19 and TRBJ1-5; TRBD1 matches at 7 bases. The germline CDR1 and CDR2 sequences are LNHDA and SQIVND (reference sequence). The V segment lost 2 bases and the J segment 2 bases; nucleotides outside the gene matches: 6. The CDR3 consists of 16 residues. The DNA for the CDR3 is TGTGCCAGTAGTATATTGTCAGGACAGGGCAATCAGCCCCAGCATTTT. Amino acids: CASSILSGQGNQPQHF.

V is TRBV10-3 and J is TRBJ2-2; D gene unclear. V lost 8 bases and J lost 4, with 11 bases in between. The CDR3 has 13 residues. Germline V lookup: CDR1 ENHRY, CDR2 SYGVKD. Here the CDR3 DNA reads TGTGCCATCTCCCTGCCGGTCACCGGGGAGCTGTTTTTT. Its protein is CAISLPVTGELFF.

The chain carries TRBV2 and TRBJ1-6, with TRBD1 identical over 10 bases. The CDR3 sequence is 15 residues long. Germline loops: CDR1 SNHLY, CDR2 FYNNEI. With 8 bases clipped from V and 0 bases from J, the junction kept 1 base outside the gene matches. The DNA for the CDR3 is TGTGCCAGCCGGGACAGGGGCTCCTATAATTCACCCCTCCACTTT. Translated, it gives CASRDRGSYNSPLHF.

This sequence joins TRBV2 and TRBJ2-3; 10 positions match TRBD1. After removal of 6 bases from V and 1 base from J, the junction contained 4 bases not matched to a gene. There are 15 residues in the CDR3. CDR1 SNHLY and CDR2 FYNNEI come from the germline V gene. Written as DNA, the CDR3 is TGTGCCAGCAGGCCGGGGACAGGGGGCACAGATACGCAGTATTTT. It codes for CASRPGTGGTDTQYF.

The rearrangement links TRBV3-1 (or the pseudogene TRBV3-2) to TRBJ2-3; TRBD2 aligns across 9 bases. The CDR3 loop spans 15 amino acids. Germline loops: CDR1 LGHDT, CDR2 YNNKEL (reference sequence). The V gene end was trimmed by 4 bases and the J gene end by 3 bases; junction bases not matched to a gene: 5. Written as DNA, the CDR3 is TGTGCCAGCAGCCCTGGTCTAGCGGGAACAGATACGCAGTATTTT. Protein product: CASSPGLAGTDTQYF.

The chain employs TRBV19 and TRBJ2-2; D call uncertain. This CDR3 is built from 14 residues. The V end was cut by 0 bases, the J end by 10 bases, with 12 bases between. The germline V gene encodes CDR1 LNHDA and CDR2 SQIVND (reference sequence). The CDR3 spells CASSIDLGPVELFF. The CDR3 region has the DNA TGTGCCAGTAGTATAGATCTAGGCCCAGTGGAGCTGTTTTTT.

CDR3 protein: CASQRTGNTGELFF. CDR3 sequence (DNA): TGTGCCAGCCAAAGGACAGGGAACACCGGGGAGCTGTTTTTT. The rearrangement uses TRBV21-1 and TRBJ2-2; TRBD1 is taken as the D call from the table, unchecked against the DNA. TRBV21-1 is an annotated pseudogene. The CDR3 loop spans 14 amino acids.

V gene TRBV11-2 combines with J gene TRBJ2-1; 7 bases are a match to TRBD2. Per germline, CDR1 SGHAT and CDR2 FQNNGV. This CDR3 contains 14 residues. Germline trimming cut 4 bases from V and 5 bases from J; bases unmatched to any gene: 5. The CDR3 sequence is CASSSGRGDNEQFF. In DNA, the CDR3 is TGTGCCAGCAGCTCCGGACGGGGGGACAATGAGCAGTTCTTC.

This chain links TRBV7-6 with TRBJ1-1; 8 nucleotides match TRBD1. Germline trimming cut 5 bases from V and 6 bases from J; bases unmatched to any gene: 2. Per the germline V gene, CDR1 is SGHVS and CDR2 is FNYEAQ. The CDR3 runs to 12 residues. The CDR3 reads CASSVQGAEAFF. CDR3 nucleotide sequence: TGTGCCAGCAGCGTACAGGGGGCTGAAGCTTTCTTT.

Of note for this clone: Distinct nucleotide sequences in the sample also encode this CDR3. The chain recombines TRBV18 with TRBJ1-1, with 9 bases that match TRBD1. V trimming: 3 bases; J trimming: 7 bases; junction bases outside the gene matches: 0. CDR3 length: 12 residues. Germline V gene lookup returns CDR1 KGHSH and CDR2 LQKENI. The CDR3 DNA sequence: TGTGCCAGCTCACCGGGACAGGGTGAAGCTTTCTTT. Its translation: CASSPGQGEAFF.

The V call is TRBV5-4, the J call TRBJ1-2, with D possibly TRBD1 on 5 matching bases. Germline V gene data show CDR1 as SGHNT and CDR2 as YYREEE (reference sequence). The germline V and J ends were trimmed by 3 bases and 2 bases, with 8 bases remaining between them. The CDR3 is 13 amino acids. The CDR3 region is CASSSTENYGYTF. CDR3 bases: TGTGCCAGCAGCTCGACAGAGAACTATGGCTACACCTTC.

The chain combines TRBV29-1 with TRBJ1-1, with TRBD1 matching over 7 bases. After removal of 1 base from V and 5 bases from J, the junction contained 4 bases not matched to a gene. This CDR3 spans 13 amino acids. The germline V gene has CDR1 SQVTM and CDR2 ANQGSEA. The CDR3 spells CSVEGQGMTEAFF. For the CDR3, the DNA is TGCAGCGTTGAAGGACAGGGCATGACTGAAGCTTTCTTT.